The next 5 T cell receptor beta chains were all read from a single sample in a study of blood T cell repertoires in COVID-19. Assay used: immunoSEQ multiplex PCR; TCRdb lists only in-frame clones, some missing. Of about 98,000 clones in the sample, around 90% were seen once. The sample taken for sequencing was peripheral blood. The receptor source for this set is a woman aged 50 to 60 with COVID-19, enrolled during active disease.

This clone was seen just once. The CDR3 sequence: CASSFGEIYNEQFF. The CDR3 DNA reads TGTGCCAGCAGCTTCGGGGAAATCTACAATGAGCAGTTCTTC. The chain links TRBV5-8 to TRBJ2-1, with D possibly being TRBD2 (5 bases). V lost 2 bases and J lost 3, with 9 bases in between. Germline CDR1 and CDR2: SGHTS and YDEGEE. This CDR3 comprises 14 residues.

This chain connects TRBV20-1 to TRBJ2-7; a possible D gene is TRBD1 (5 bases). Germline loops: CDR1 DFQATT, CDR2 SNEGSKA (reference sequence). The CDR3 spans 11 residues. The V end lost 1 base, the J end lost 6 bases, and 7 bases lay between the germline ends. DNA of the CDR3: TGCAGTGCTAGAGCAGGGTCCGAGCAGTACGTC. The encoded protein is CSARAGSEQYV.

V usage is TRBV6-5 and J usage is TRBJ1-2, with TRBD1 identical over 7 bases. Germline V gene sequence: CDR1 MNHEY, CDR2 SVGAGI. The CDR3 runs to 14 residues. Germline trimming cut 8 bases from V and 8 bases from J; bases unmatched to any gene: 14. Here the CDR3 DNA reads TGTGCCAGCTGCAATTTTAGGGGGCGGGAAGGCTACACCTTC. Residues: CASCNFRGREGYTF.

In this sample, this clone turned up a few times. The chain combines TRBV18 with TRBJ1-1; D ambiguous. Germline assignment: CDR1 KGHSH and CDR2 LQKENI. This CDR3 is built from 12 residues. V dropped 2 bases and J dropped 8 bases, with 9 bases sitting between them. CDR3 residues: CASSPEGWEAFF. The CDR3 DNA follows: TGTGCCAGCTCACCAGAGGGATGGGAAGCTTTCTTT. Combining the CDR3 with reference TRBV18 and TRBJ1-1 gives the whole variable domain NAGVMQNPRHLVRRRGQEARLRCSPMKGHSHVYWYRQLPEEGLKFMVYLQKENIIDESGMPKERFSAEFPKEGPSILRIQQVVRGDSAAYFCASSPEGWEAFFGQGTRLTVV.

This clone was observed a single time. The rearrangement joins TRBV4-1 to TRBJ2-7; maybe TRBD2 (5 bases). V gave up 0 bases and J gave up 7 bases, with 16 bases separating them. Germline V CDR1 and CDR2: MGHRA, YSYEKL. This CDR3 is built from 15 residues. CDR3 region: CASSQDGGPTGEQYF. DNA for the CDR3: TGCGCCAGCAGCCAAGATGGAGGCCCGACGGGGGAGCAGTACTTC.